A single T cell receptor (beta chain) is shown here with its context. The target of this receptor is not known. No per-base quality is available; no much larger clone lies one base away. The data were taken from a study of patients and donors after allogeneic stem cell transplantation (dated by TCRdb to the early 2020s). To prepare the library, RT-PCR was applied. For sequencing, a NextSeq 550 was employed. The public reads were quality trimmed at Q25 with fastp and then assembled into clones with MiXCR by TCRdb, keeping productive beta chains. Every CDR3 protein is listed once, alongside the most common genes and DNA of its rows. For this sample the table gives roughly 190,000 distinct CDR3 sequences, of which less than 45% were detected only once. 33% of the sample is taken by the ten largest. Sequenced: blood, either unsorted or a sorted T cell fraction (not recorded which). The receptor was derived from a human donor who was either an allogeneic HSCT recipient or a stem cell or donor lymphocyte infusion donor (not recorded which). It is not recorded whose cells these are; they may come from a transplant donor.

The CDR3: CATSRATGSNEQFF. The DNA is TGTGCCACCAGCAGAGCTACAGGGAGTAATGAGCAGTTCTTC. The rearranged chain carries TRBV15 and TRBJ2-1, and TRBD1 may be the D gene, going by 6 matching bases. The CDR3 goes from the cysteine to the phenylalanine over 14 residues. The read is trimmed to its CDR3 DNA, 42 bases read in frame from base 1. CDR1 and CDR2 are read off the germline V gene (reference sequence) as LNHNV and YYDKDF. Cut back by 1 base and 7 bases, the V and J ends lie 11 bases apart.